Listed here is a single T cell receptor beta chain. The entry originates in a study of blood T cell repertoires in COVID-19. About the study: The samples span acute and convalescent COVID-19 from the United States, Italy and Spain. T cells, B-cell-depleted T cells, or PBMCs supplied cDNA or gDNA.

Trimming stripped 0 bases from V and 3 bases from J, with 10 bases between. In germline, CDR1 is SGHRS, CDR2 YFSETQ. The CDR3 loop spans 14 amino acids. Source study methods: Quantification of nucleated cells was approximated via reference gene primer amplification. The protocol was immunoSEQ multiplex PCR, while the TCRdb copy is restricted to in-frame clones and leaves out a portion. V and J calls and clone size follow that table, whereas D and trimming were derived from the DNA. This sample yields about 250,000 clones, of which 80% to 85% are seen a single time; about 4.2% belongs to the top ten. V usage is TRBV5-1 and J usage is TRBJ2-7, with D possibly matching TRBD1 (6 bases). Sequenced input: peripheral blood. This TCR was sampled from a man aged 50 or older with active or convalescent COVID-19. The CDR3 sequence: CASSLGWDIYEQYF. DNA of the CDR3: TGCGCCAGCAGCTTGGGGTGGGACATCTACGAGCAGTACTTC. The whole variable domain, filled in from reference TRBV5-1 and TRBJ2-7, reads KAGVTQTPRYLIKTRGQQVTLSCSPISGHRSVSWYQQTPGQGLQFLFEYFSETQRNKGNFPGRFSGRQFSNSRSEMNVSTLELGDSALYLCASSLGWDIYEQYFGPGTRLTVT.